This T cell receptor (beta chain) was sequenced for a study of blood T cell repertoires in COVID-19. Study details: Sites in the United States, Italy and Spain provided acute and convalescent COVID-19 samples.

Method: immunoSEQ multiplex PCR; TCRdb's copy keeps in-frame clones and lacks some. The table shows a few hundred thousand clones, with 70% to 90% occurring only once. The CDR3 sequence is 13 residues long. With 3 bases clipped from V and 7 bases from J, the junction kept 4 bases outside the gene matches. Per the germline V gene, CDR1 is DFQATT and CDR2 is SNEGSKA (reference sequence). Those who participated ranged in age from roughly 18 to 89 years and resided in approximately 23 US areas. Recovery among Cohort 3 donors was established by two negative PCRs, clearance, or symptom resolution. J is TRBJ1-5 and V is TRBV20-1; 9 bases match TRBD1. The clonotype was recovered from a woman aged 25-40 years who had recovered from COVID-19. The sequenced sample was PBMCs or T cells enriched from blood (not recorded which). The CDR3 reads CSASATGGQPQHF. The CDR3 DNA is TGCAGTGCTAGTGCGACAGGGGGACAGCCCCAGCATTTT.